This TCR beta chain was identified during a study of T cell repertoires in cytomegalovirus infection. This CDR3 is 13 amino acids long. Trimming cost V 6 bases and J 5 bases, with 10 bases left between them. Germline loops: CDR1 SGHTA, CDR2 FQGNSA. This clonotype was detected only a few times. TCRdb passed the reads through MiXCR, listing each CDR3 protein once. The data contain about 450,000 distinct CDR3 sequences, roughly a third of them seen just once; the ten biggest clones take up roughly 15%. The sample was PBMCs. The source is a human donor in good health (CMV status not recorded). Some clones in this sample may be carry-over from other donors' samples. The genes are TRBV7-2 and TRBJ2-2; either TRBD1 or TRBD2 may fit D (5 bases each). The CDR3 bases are TGTGCCAGCAGGGGGGTCGGTACCGGGGAGCTGTTTTTT. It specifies CASRGVGTGELFF.